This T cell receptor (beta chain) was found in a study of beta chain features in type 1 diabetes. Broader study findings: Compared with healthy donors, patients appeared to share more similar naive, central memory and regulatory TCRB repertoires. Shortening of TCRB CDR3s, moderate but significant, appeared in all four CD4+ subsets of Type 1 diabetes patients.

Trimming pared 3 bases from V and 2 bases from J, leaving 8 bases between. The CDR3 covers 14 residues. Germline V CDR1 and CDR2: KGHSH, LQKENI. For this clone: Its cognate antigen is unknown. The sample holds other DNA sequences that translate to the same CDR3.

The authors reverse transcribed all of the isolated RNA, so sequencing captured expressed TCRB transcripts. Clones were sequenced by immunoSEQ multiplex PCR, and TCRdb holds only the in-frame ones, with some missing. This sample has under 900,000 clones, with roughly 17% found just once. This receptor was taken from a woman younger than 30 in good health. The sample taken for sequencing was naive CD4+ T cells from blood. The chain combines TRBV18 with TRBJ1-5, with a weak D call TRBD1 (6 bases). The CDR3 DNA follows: TGTGCCAGCTCACCCTCAGGGGGCAATCAGCCCCAGCATTTT. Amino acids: CASSPSGGNQPQHF.